This T cell receptor beta chain was documented in a study of cytomegalovirus exposure and HLA in healthy donors. This CDR3 spans 15 amino acids. In germline, CDR1 is SGHNT, CDR2 YYREEE (reference sequence). The germline V and J ends were trimmed by 0 bases and 1 base, with 8 bases remaining between them. Here immunoSEQ multiplex PCR was the method, and the copy in TCRdb shows in-frame clones only, minus some. The sample lists about 150,000 clones, 70% to 90% occurring once. This sequence joins TRBV5-4 and TRBJ2-1, with a tentative D call TRBD1 (6 bases). The TCR comes from a woman under 30 in good health and CMV-seropositive. The sequencing input was PBMCs. The CDR3 bases are TGTGCCAGCAGCTTGGCAGGGGAGTCCTACAATGAGCAGTTCTTC. It specifies CASSLAGESYNEQFF.